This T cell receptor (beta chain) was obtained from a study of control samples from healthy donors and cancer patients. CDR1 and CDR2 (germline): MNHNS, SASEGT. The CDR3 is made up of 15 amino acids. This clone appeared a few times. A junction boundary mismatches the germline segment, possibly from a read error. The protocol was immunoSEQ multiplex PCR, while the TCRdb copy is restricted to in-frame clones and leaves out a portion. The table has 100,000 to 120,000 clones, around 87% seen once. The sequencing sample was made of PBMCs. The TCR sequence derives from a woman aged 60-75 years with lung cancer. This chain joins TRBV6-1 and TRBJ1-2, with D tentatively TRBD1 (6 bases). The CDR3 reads CASNERAGASNGYTF. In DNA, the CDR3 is TGTGCCAGCAATGAAAGGGCAGGGGCCTCAAATGGCTACACCTTC.